This T cell receptor beta chain was documented in a study of early T cells in non-severe SARS-CoV-2 infection. Looking at the study overall: It was bulk RNA from unsorted whole blood that was sequenced, and the chains were unpaired. Overall study findings and caveats: Clonotype matching in VDJdb favored anti-spike CD8 responses and did not capture private and CD4 specificities.

In this sample, this clonotype turned up many times. The antigen remains unidentified. The germline V gene encodes CDR1 ENHRY and CDR2 SYGVKD. The CDR3 covers 18 residues. V lost 6 bases to trimming and J lost 0 bases; unmatched junction nucleotides: 12. Individual cDNA molecules received unique molecular identifiers during library preparation. TCRdb re-analysed the 5' RACE reads in MiXCR, keeping a single row per CDR3 protein. Here the sample spans around 70,000 distinct CDR3 sequences, roughly 10% being singletons. This sequence joins TRBV10-3 and TRBJ2-3; TRBD1 aligns across 10 bases. Input material: whole blood. This sequence originates from an adult who was a healthcare worker with PCR-confirmed SARS-CoV-2 infection or an uninfected control (not recorded which). The CDR3 region has the DNA TGTGCCATCAGAGAGACAGGGGGCGGTCCTAGTAGCACAGATACGCAGTATTTT. It encodes CAIRETGGGPSSTDTQYF.